This T cell receptor beta chain is drawn from a study of T cell changes during pregnancy in multiple sclerosis (dated by TCRdb to the late 2010s). About the study as a whole: The study looked at changes in the T cell repertoire across pregnancy in women with multiple sclerosis.

Reading from cysteine to phenylalanine, the CDR3 counts 14 amino acids. Just the 42-base CDR3 DNA is kept, in frame starting at base 1. From the germline V gene (reference sequence), CDR1 is LNHDA and CDR2 is SQIVND. V gives up 3 bases and J gives up 2 bases, and the segment between their germline ends measures 10 bases. This clone was observed a single time. This clone's antigen is unknown. Base-call qualities are not available, and no considerably larger clone is one nucleotide away. The library came from the immunoSEQ multiplex PCR assay. What TCRdb holds here is the immuneACCESS table cut down to in-frame rearrangements. Part of the clones is not present; checked against another copy, under half of the missing clones reflect an unresolved V gene, and the others are unexplained. The sample data list 75,000 to 90,000 clones, and roughly nine tenths of these were observed just once. Roughly 0.22% of the sample is in the top ten clones.

This TCR derives from a female donor with multiple sclerosis, enrolled in a pregnancy study. The rearrangement combines TRBV19 with TRBJ1-2; no D gene can be assigned with confidence. The source material was CD4+ T cells from peripheral blood mononuclear cells, sampled before pregnancy. CDR3 protein: CASSIGQRNYGYTF. The nucleotides read TGTGCCAGTAGTATTGGTCAGAGGAACTATGGCTACACCTTC.